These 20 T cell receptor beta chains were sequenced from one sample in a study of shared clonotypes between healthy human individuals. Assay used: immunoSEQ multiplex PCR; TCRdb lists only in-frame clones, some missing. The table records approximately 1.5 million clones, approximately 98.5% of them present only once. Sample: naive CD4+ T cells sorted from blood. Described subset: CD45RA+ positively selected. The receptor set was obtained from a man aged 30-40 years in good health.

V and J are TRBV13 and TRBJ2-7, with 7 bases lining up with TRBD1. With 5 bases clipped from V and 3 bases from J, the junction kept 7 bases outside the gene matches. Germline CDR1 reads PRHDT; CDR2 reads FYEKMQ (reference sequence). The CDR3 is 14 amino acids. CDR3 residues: CASSRGQAIYEQYF. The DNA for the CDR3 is TGTGCCAGCAGCCGAGGACAGGCGATCTACGAGCAGTACTTC.

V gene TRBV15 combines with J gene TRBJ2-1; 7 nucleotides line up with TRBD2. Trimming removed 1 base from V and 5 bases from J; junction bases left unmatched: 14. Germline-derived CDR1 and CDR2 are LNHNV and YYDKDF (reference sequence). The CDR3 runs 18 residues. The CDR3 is CATSRARPGLSKHNEQFF. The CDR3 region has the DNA TGTGCCACCAGCAGAGCCCGACCGGGACTATCGAAACACAATGAGCAGTTCTTC.

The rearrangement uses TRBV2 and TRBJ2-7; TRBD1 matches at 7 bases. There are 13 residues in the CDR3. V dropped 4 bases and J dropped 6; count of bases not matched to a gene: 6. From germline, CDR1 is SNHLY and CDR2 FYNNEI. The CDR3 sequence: CASSGAGGSEQYF. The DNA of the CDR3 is TGTGCCAGCAGTGGGGCAGGGGGTTCCGAGCAGTACTTC.

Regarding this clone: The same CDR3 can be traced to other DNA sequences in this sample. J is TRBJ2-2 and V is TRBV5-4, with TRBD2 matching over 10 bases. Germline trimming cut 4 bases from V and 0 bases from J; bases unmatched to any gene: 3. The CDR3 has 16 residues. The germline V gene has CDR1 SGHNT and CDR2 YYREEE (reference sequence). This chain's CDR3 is CASSQGLAANTGELFF. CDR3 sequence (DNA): TGTGCCAGCAGCCAAGGACTAGCGGCGAACACCGGGGAGCTGTTTTTT. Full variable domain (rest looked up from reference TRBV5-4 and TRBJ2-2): ETGVTQSPTHLIKTRGQQVTLRCSSQSGHNTVSWYQQALGQGPQFIFQYYREEENGRGNFPPRFSGLQFPNYSSELNVNALELDDSALYLCASSQGLAANTGELFFGEGSRLTVL.

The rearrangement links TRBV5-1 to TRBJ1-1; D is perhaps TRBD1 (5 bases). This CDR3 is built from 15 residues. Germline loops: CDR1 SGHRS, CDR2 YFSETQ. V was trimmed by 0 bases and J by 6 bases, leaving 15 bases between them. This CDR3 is CASSLVTGGIPEAFF. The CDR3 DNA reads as TGCGCCAGCAGCTTGGTTACAGGAGGTATCCCTGAAGCTTTCTTT.

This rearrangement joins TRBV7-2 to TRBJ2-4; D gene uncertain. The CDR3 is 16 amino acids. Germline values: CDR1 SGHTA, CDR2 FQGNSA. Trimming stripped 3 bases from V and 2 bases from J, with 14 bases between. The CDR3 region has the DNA TGTGCCAGCAGCTTTCCGAGCTGGGGAACCAAAAACATTCAGTACTTC. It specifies CASSFPSWGTKNIQYF.

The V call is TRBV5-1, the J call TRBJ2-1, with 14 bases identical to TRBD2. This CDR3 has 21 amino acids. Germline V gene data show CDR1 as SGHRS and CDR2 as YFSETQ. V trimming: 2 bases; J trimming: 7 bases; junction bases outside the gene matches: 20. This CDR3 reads CASSFSLFSLGLAGGGNEQFF. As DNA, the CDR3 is TGCGCCAGCAGCTTCTCCCTTTTTTCGCTCGGACTAGCGGGAGGTGGGAATGAGCAGTTCTTC.

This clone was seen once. The CDR3 nucleotides read TGTGCCAGCAGCTTAACTCGGGACCCAAGAGTACCCGAGCAGTACTTC. Translated: CASSLTRDPRVPEQYF. The chain carries TRBV7-8 and TRBJ2-7; either TRBD1 or TRBD2 may supply D (5 bases each). Trimming left V 2 bases short and J 6 bases short, with 20 bases between. The CDR3 runs to 16 residues. The germline CDR1 and CDR2 sequences are SGHVS and FQNEAQ.

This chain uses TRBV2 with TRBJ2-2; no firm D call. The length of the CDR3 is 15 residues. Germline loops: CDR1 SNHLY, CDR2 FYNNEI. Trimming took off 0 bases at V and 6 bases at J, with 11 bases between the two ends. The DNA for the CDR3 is TGTGCCAGCAGTGAAGCACGTGGCGTGCCCGGGGAGCTGTTTTTT. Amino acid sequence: CASSEARGVPGELFF.

The CDR3 spells CASTLRTGATLANTGELFF. In DNA form, the CDR3 reads TGCGCCAGCACCTTACGGACAGGGGCTACCCTGGCGAACACCGGGGAGCTGTTTTTT. The chain recombines TRBV5-1 with TRBJ2-2; TRBD1 matches at 9 bases. The V and J ends lost 6 bases and 0 bases, in that order; junction bases with no gene match: 15. CDR3 length equals 19 residues. Germline CDR1 SGHRS, CDR2 YFSETQ.

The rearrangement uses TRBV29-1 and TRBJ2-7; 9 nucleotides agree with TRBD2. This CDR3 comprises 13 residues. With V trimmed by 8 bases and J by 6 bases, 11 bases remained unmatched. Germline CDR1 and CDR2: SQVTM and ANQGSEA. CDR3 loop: CSLTMSGRSEQYF. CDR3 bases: TGCAGCCTTACCATGAGCGGGAGGTCCGAGCAGTACTTC.

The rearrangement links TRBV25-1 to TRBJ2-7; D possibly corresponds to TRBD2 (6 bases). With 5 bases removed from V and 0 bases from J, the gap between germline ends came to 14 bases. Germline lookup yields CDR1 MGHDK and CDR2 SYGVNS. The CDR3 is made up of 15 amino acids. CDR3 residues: CASSSPDYLSYEQYF. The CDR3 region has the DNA TGTGCCAGCAGTTCCCCGGACTACCTCTCCTACGAGCAGTACTTC.

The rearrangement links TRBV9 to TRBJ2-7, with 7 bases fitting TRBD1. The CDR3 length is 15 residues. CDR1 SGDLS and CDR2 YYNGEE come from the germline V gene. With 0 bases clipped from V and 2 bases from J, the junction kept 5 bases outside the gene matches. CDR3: CASSVGTGTPYEQYF. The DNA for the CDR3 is TGTGCCAGCAGCGTAGGGACAGGAACGCCCTACGAGCAGTACTTC. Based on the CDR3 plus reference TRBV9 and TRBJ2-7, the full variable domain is DSGVTQTPKHLITATGQRVTLRCSPRSGDLSVYWYQQSLDQGLQFLIQYYNGEERAKGNILERFSAQQFPDLHSELNLSSLELGDSALYFCASSVGTGTPYEQYFGPGTRLTVT.

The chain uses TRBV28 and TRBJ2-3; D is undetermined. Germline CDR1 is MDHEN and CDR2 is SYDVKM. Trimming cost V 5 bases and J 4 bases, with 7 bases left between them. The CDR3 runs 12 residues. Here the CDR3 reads CASSILSDTQYF. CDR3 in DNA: TGTGCCAGCAGTATCCTTTCAGATACGCAGTATTTT. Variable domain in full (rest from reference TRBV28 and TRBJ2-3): DVKVTQSSRYLVKRTGEKVFLECVQDMDHENMFWYRQDPGLGLRLIYFSYDVKMKEKGDIPEGYSVSREKKERFSLILESASTNQTSMYLCASSILSDTQYFGPGTRLTVL.

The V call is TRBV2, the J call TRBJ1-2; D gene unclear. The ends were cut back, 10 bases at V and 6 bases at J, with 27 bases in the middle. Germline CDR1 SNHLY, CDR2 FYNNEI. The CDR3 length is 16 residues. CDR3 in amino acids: CATQTLRGIDGDGYTF. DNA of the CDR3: TGTGCCACCCAAACACTCCGAGGGATTGACGGTGATGGCTACACCTTC.

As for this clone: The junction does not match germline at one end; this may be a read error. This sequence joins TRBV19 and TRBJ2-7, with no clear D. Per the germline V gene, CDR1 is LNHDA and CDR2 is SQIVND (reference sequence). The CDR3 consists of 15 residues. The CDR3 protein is CASSTRILRSSEQYF. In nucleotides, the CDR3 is TGTGCCAGTAGTACCAGGATCCTCCGCTCCTCCGAGCAGTACTTC.

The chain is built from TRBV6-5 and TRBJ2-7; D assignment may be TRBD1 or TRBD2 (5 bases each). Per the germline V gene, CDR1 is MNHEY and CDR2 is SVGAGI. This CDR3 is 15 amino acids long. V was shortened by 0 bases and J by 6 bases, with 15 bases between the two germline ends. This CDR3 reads CASSYSIVGTGEQYF. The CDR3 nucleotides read TGTGCCAGCAGTTACTCAATAGTGGGGACGGGCGAGCAGTACTTC.

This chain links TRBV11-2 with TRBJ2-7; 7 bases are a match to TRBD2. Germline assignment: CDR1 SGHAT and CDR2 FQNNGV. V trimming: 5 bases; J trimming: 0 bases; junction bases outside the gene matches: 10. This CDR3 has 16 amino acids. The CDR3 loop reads CASSLRPSGTSYEQYF. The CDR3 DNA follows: TGTGCCAGCAGCCTGAGGCCCAGCGGGACCTCCTACGAGCAGTACTTC.

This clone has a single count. DNA for the CDR3: TGCGCCAGCAGCTTGGTATCAGGGGGCGAGTACGAGCAGTACTTC. It yields the protein CASSLVSGGEYEQYF. V is TRBV5-1 and J is TRBJ2-7; 8 bases line up with TRBD1. The CDR3 consists of 15 residues. The V gene's germline CDR1 is SGHRS and CDR2 YFSETQ. V lost 0 bases to trimming and J lost 4 bases; unmatched junction nucleotides: 6.

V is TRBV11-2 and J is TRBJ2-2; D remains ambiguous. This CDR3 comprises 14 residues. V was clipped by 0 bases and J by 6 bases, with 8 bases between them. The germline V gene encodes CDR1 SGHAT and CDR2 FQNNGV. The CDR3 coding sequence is TGTGCCAGCAGCTTAGAAAAGGTATCCGGGGAGCTGTTTTTT. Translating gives CASSLEKVSGELFF.